This TCR beta chain was recorded in a study of shared T cell receptors in the human thymus. Data came from immunoSEQ multiplex PCR; TCRdb stores just in-frame clones and leaves some out. The table has hundreds of thousands of clones, roughly 90% seen once. Germline V lookup: CDR1 LGHNA, CDR2 YNFKEQ. V lost 1 base to trimming and J lost 1 base; unmatched junction nucleotides: 3. CDR3 length: 16 residues. These data also featured in a second study, about human thymus T cells. That investigation notes: Donors were healthy Finnish infants having corrective surgery for congenital heart defects. Thymic and blood repertoires appeared to display a bias in their usage of V and J genes.

The J gene is TRBJ2-1, the V gene TRBV4-2; 8 nucleotides align to TRBD2. The TCR sequence derives from a boy under two years old with a congenital heart defect. Sequencing was carried out using thymocytes. The CDR3, as DNA: TGTGCCAGCAGCCAAGGCCAGCGGGAGTCCTACAATGAGCAGTTCTTC. It yields the protein CASSQGQRESYNEQFF.